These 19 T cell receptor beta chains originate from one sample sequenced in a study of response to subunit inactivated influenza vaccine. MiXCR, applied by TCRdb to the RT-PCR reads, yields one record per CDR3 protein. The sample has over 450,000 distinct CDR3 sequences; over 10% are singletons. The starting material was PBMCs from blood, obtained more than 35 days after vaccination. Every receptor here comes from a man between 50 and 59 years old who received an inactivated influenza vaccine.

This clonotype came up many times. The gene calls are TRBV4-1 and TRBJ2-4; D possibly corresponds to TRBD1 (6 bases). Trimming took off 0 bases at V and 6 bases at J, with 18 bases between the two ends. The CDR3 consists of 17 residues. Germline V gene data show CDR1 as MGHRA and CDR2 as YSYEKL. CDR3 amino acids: CASSQDRYRDVGNIQYF. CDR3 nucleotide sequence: TGCGCCAGCAGCCAAGATCGTTACAGGGATGTGGGAAACATTCAGTACTTC.

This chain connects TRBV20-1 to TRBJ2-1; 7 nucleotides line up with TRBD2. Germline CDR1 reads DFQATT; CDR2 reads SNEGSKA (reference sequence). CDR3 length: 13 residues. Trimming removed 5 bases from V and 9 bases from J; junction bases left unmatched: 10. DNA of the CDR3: TGCAGTGCTGATGGGGAGGGCCTTGGTGAGCAGTTCTTC. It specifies CSADGEGLGEQFF.

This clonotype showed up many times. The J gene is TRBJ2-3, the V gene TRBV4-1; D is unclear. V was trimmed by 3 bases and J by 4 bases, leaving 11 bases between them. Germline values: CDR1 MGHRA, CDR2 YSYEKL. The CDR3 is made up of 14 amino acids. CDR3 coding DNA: TGCGCCAGCAGCCAGGCAATACCCCCAGATACGCAGTATTTT. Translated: CASSQAIPPDTQYF.

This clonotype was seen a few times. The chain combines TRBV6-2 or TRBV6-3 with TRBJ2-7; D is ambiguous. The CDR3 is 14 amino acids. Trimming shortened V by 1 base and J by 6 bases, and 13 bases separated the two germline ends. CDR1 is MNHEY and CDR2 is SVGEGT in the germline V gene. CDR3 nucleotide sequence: TGTGCCAGCAGTTACTTCGGAGCAGCTAGCGAGCAGTACTTC. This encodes CASSYFGAASEQYF.

The CDR3 nucleotides are TGTGCCATCAGCCCGGGACAGAACTACGAGCAGTACTTC. This codes for CAISPGQNYEQYF. This sequence joins TRBV10-3 and TRBJ2-7; 7 bases fit TRBD1. The CDR3 loop spans 13 amino acids. V shed 6 bases, J shed 3 bases, and the junction held 5 bases outside the gene matches. Germline values: CDR1 ENHRY, CDR2 SYGVKD.

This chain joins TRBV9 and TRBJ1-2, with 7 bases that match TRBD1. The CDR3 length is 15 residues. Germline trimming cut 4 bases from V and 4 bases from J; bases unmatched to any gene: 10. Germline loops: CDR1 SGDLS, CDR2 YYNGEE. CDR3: CASSPRTGLLYGYTF. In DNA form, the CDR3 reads TGTGCCAGCAGCCCTAGGACAGGACTCCTCTATGGCTACACCTTC.

Written as DNA, the CDR3 is TGTGCCCGCTGTTTTTCCGGGACTAGCGGAGCCTCCTACAATGAGCAGTTCTTC. It specifies CARCFSGTSGASYNEQFF. The J gene is TRBJ2-1, the V gene TRBV2; 11 positions match TRBD2. The germline gives CDR1 SNHLY, CDR2 FYNNEI. The CDR3 covers 18 residues. With 11 bases clipped from V and 0 bases from J, the junction kept 15 bases outside the gene matches.

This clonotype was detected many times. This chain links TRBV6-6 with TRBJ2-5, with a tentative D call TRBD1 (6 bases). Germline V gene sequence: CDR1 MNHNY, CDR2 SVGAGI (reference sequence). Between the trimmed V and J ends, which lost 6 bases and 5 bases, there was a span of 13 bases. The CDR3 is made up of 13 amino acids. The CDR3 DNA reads TGTGCCAGCAGCCCGACAGGCGGGGAGACCCAGTACTTC. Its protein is CASSPTGGETQYF.

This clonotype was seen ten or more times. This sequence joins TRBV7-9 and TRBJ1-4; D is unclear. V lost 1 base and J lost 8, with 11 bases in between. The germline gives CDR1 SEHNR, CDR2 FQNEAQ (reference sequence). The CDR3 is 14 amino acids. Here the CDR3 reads CASSLDGREEKLFF. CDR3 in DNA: TGTGCCAGCAGCTTAGACGGGCGAGAAGAAAAACTGTTTTTT.

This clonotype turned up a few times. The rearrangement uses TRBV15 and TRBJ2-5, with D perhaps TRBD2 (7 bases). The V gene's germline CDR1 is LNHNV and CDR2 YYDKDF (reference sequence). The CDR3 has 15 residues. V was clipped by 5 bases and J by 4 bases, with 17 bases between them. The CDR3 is CATSGIWGGRETQYF. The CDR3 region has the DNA TGTGCCACCAGCGGCATATGGGGGGGGCGAGAGACCCAGTACTTC. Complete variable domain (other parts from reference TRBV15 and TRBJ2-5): DAMVIQNPRYQVTQFGKPVTLSCSQTLNHNVMYWYQQKSSQAPKLLFHYYDKDFNNEADTPDNFQSRRPNTSFCFLDIRSPGLGDTAMYLCATSGIWGGRETQYFGPGTRLLVL.

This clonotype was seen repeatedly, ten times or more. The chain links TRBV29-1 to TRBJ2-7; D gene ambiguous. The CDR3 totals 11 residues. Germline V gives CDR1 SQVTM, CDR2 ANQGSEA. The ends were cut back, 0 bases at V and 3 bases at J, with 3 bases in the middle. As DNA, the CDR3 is TGCAGCGTTGAAGACCTCTACGAGCAGTACTTC. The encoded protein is CSVEDLYEQYF.

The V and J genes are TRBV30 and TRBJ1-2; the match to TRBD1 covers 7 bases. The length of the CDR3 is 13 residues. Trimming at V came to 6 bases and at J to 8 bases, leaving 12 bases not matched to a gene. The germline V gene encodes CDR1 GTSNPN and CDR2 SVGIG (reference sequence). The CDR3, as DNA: TGTGCCTGTAGACAGGGTTGGAAGGACGGCTACACCTTC. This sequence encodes CACRQGWKDGYTF.

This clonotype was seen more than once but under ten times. CDR3: CASRAGTSGRYQETQYF. CDR3 DNA sequence: TGTGCCAGCAGGGCCGGGACTAGCGGGCGGTACCAAGAGACCCAGTACTTC. The chain carries TRBV2 and TRBJ2-5, with 12 bases fitting TRBD2. This CDR3 is built from 17 residues. V shed 6 bases and J 0 bases; nucleotides not matched to a gene: 8. CDR1 SNHLY and CDR2 FYNNEI come from the germline V gene.

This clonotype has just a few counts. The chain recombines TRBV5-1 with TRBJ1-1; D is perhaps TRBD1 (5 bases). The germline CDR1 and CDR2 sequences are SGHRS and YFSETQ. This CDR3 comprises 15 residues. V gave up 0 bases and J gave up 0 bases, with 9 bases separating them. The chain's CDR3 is CASSLGTILNTEAFF. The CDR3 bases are TGCGCCAGCAGCTTGGGGACAATTTTGAACACTGAAGCTTTCTTT.

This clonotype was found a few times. The CDR3 nucleotides read TGCGCCAGCAGCTTGTCTGCTTTCTTT. Residues: CASSLSAFF. The chain couples TRBV5-1 to TRBJ1-1, with D uncertain. The CDR3 consists of 9 residues. V was clipped by 1 base and J by 11 bases, with 3 bases between them. The germline gives CDR1 SGHRS, CDR2 YFSETQ.

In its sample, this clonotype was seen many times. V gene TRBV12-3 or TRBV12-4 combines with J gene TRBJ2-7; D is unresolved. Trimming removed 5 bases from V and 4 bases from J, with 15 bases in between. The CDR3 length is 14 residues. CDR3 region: CASSPGWRSYEQYF. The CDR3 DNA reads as TGTGCCAGCAGTCCCGGTTGGCGCTCTTACGAGCAGTACTTC.

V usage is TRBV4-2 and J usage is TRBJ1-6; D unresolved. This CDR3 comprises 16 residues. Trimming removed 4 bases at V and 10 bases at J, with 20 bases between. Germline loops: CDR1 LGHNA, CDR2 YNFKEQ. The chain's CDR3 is CASSRHGESTRSPLHF. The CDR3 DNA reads TGTGCCAGCAGCCGCCACGGGGAATCGACACGCTCACCCCTCCACTTT.

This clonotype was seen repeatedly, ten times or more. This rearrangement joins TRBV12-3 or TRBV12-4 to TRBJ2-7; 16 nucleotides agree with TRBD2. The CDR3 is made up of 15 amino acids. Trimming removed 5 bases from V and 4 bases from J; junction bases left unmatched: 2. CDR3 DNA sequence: TGTGCCAGCAGTACGGGACTAGCGGGAGGGTACGAGCAGTACTTC. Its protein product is CASSTGLAGGYEQYF.

This CDR3 is CASSEPGLDMNTEAFF. The CDR3 nucleotides read TGTGCCAGCAGTGAACCCGGGCTGGACATGAACACTGAAGCTTTCTTT. The rearrangement joins TRBV25-1 to TRBJ1-1; a weak D match, TRBD1 (5 bases). CDR3 size: 16 residues. Between the trimmed V and J ends, which lost 2 bases and 0 bases, there was a span of 13 bases. CDR1 and CDR2 from the germline V gene are MGHDK and SYGVNS.